The rows below give T cell receptor beta chains drawn from one sample of a study of regulatory T cells in long-lasting Graves disease. Each CDR3 protein is one row after TCRdb ran MiXCR on the multiplex PCR reads. The data contain hundreds of thousands of distinct CDR3 sequences, around 20% of them singletons. This specimen consisted of peripheral blood mononuclear cells (PBMCs), obtained when the disease was refractory, from a patient treated with antithyroid drugs. The receptors derive from a female donor with Graves disease. CDR3s include the opening cysteine and the closing phenylalanine or tryptophan. Each record gives: J gene, D gene, clone size, V gene, CDR3 protein, CDR3 DNA. D genes are given only for firm matches. Clone size appears in some rows only: once, few, many, or a class for an expanded clone.

j_gene: TRBJ1-1
d_gene: TRBD1
abundance: .
v_gene: TRBV4-1
CDR3aa: CASSRIGDSLEAFF
CDR3nt: TGCGCCAGCAGCCGGATTGGGGACAGCCTTGAAGCTTTCTTT

j_gene: TRBJ2-7
d_gene: .
abundance: .
v_gene: TRBV27
CDR3aa: CASSFKGRSYEQYF
CDR3nt: TGTGCCAGCAGTTTCAAGGGACGATCCTACGAGCAGTACTTC

j_gene: TRBJ2-5
d_gene: .
abundance: many
v_gene: TRBV14
CDR3aa: CASSQAPGTIWPETQYF
CDR3nt: TGTGCCAGCAGCCAAGCACCCGGGACAATTTGGCCAGAGACCCAGTACTTC

j_gene: TRBJ2-7
d_gene: .
abundance: many
v_gene: TRBV7-8
CDR3aa: CASSPIQAYEQYF
CDR3nt: TGTGCCAGCAGCCCGATACAGGCCTACGAGCAGTACTTC

j_gene: TRBJ2-3
d_gene: .
abundance: .
v_gene: TRBV28
CDR3aa: CASSLPGGTTDTQYF
CDR3nt: TGTGCCAGCAGTTTACCTGGGGGGACCACAGATACGCAGTATTTT

j_gene: TRBJ1-4
d_gene: .
abundance: many
v_gene: TRBV7-9
CDR3aa: CASSVGLTGGSEKLFF
CDR3nt: TGTGCCAGCAGCGTAGGGCTGACAGGAGGTTCTGAAAAACTGTTTTTT

j_gene: TRBJ2-2
d_gene: .
abundance: few
v_gene: TRBV15
CDR3aa: CATSRDGLTTGELFF
CDR3nt: TGTGCCACCAGCAGAGATGGGCTTACCACCGGGGAGCTGTTTTTT

j_gene: TRBJ2-5
d_gene: TRBD2
abundance: many
v_gene: TRBV7-2
CDR3aa: CASRSTSGRDPQETQYF
CDR3nt: TGTGCCAGCAGAAGTACTAGCGGGAGGGATCCCCAAGAGACCCAGTACTTC

j_gene: TRBJ1-2
d_gene: .
abundance: .
v_gene: TRBV6-1
CDR3aa: CASSRPGRIGYTF
CDR3nt: TGTGCCAGCAGTCGTCCAGGGAGAATTGGCTACACCTTC

j_gene: TRBJ1-2
d_gene: TRBD1
abundance: many
v_gene: TRBV11-2
CDR3aa: CASSSRTGGYGYTF
CDR3nt: TGTGCCAGCAGCTCGCGGACAGGGGGCTATGGCTACACCTTC

j_gene: TRBJ1-1
d_gene: .
abundance: .
v_gene: TRBV5-6
CDR3aa: CASSGYGREAFF
CDR3nt: TGTGCCAGCAGCGGATACGGACGTGAAGCTTTCTTT

j_gene: TRBJ2-7
d_gene: .
abundance: few
v_gene: TRBV5-6
CDR3aa: CASSLPRDEQYF
CDR3nt: TGTGCCAGCAGCTTGCCGAGGGACGAGCAGTACTTC

j_gene: TRBJ1-4
d_gene: .
abundance: many
v_gene: TRBV7-2
CDR3aa: CASSLDRATNEKLFF
CDR3nt: TGTGCCAGCAGCTTAGACAGGGCAACTAATGAAAAACTGTTTTTT

j_gene: TRBJ2-7
d_gene: .
abundance: few
v_gene: TRBV20-1
CDR3aa: CSANSGRQGIYEQYF
CDR3nt: TGCAGTGCTAACTCGGGACGGCAGGGGATTTACGAGCAGTACTTC

j_gene: TRBJ1-5
d_gene: .
abundance: few
v_gene: TRBV15
CDR3aa: CATSRGAGWEPQHF
CDR3nt: TGTGCCACCAGCAGAGGGGCAGGGTGGGAGCCCCAGCATTTT

j_gene: TRBJ2-5
d_gene: .
abundance: .
v_gene: TRBV5-6
CDR3aa: CASSLAFGTQYF
CDR3nt: TGTGCCAGCAGCTTGGCCTTTGGGACCCAGTACTTC

j_gene: TRBJ1-5
d_gene: .
abundance: many
v_gene: TRBV11-2
CDR3aa: CASSLDLRQPQHF
CDR3nt: TGTGCCAGCAGCTTAGACTTAAGGCAGCCCCAGCATTTT

j_gene: TRBJ2-5
d_gene: TRBD2
abundance: .
v_gene: TRBV30
CDR3aa: CAWNLAGQETQYF
CDR3nt: TGTGCCTGGAACTTAGCGGGCCAAGAGACCCAGTACTTC

j_gene: TRBJ2-5
d_gene: TRBD2
abundance: .
v_gene: TRBV20-1
CDR3aa: CSARDLGLAYETQYF
CDR3nt: TGCAGTGCTAGAGATCTTGGACTAGCATACGAGACCCAGTACTTC

j_gene: TRBJ2-5
d_gene: .
abundance: many
v_gene: TRBV12-3/TRBV12-4
CDR3aa: CASTFGDPYQETQYF
CDR3nt: TGTGCCAGCACTTTTGGGGACCCATATCAAGAGACCCAGTACTTC

j_gene: TRBJ1-5
d_gene: .
abundance: .
v_gene: TRBV20-1
CDR3aa: CSARDREGFQTDQPQHF
CDR3nt: TGCAGTGCTAGAGATCGAGAGGGCTTCCAGACGGATCAGCCCCAGCATTTT

j_gene: TRBJ1-2
d_gene: .
abundance: many
v_gene: TRBV12-3/TRBV12-4
CDR3aa: CASSLASVDYGYTF
CDR3nt: TGTGCCAGCAGTTTAGCGAGTGTCGACTATGGCTACACCTTC

j_gene: TRBJ2-4
d_gene: .
abundance: .
v_gene: TRBV6-2/TRBV6-3
CDR3aa: CASREAKNIQYF
CDR3nt: TGTGCCAGCAGGGAAGCCAAAAACATTCAGTACTTC

j_gene: TRBJ2-7
d_gene: .
abundance: .
v_gene: TRBV7-6
CDR3aa: CASSTTVRGEQYF
CDR3nt: TGTGCCAGCAGCACCACTGTCAGGGGCGAGCAGTACTTC

j_gene: TRBJ1-1
d_gene: .
abundance: few
v_gene: TRBV10-2
CDR3aa: CASRDRPNTEAFF
CDR3nt: TGCGCCAGCAGGGACCGACCGAACACTGAAGCTTTCTTT

j_gene: TRBJ2-6
d_gene: .
abundance: many
v_gene: TRBV7-2
CDR3aa: CASSLGSASGANVLTF
CDR3nt: TGTGCCAGCAGCTTGGGGAGTGCCTCTGGGGCCAACGTCCTGACTTTC

j_gene: TRBJ1-2
d_gene: TRBD1
abundance: many
v_gene: TRBV27
CDR3aa: CASTQRVGGVKSNYGYTF
CDR3nt: TGTGCCAGCACTCAAAGGGTAGGGGGCGTGAAATCTAACTATGGCTACACCTTC

j_gene: TRBJ1-1
d_gene: .
abundance: many
v_gene: TRBV2
CDR3aa: CASRENTEAFF
CDR3nt: TGTGCCAGCAGGGAAAACACTGAAGCTTTCTTT

j_gene: TRBJ1-5
d_gene: TRBD1
abundance: .
v_gene: TRBV5-8
CDR3aa: CASSTTGAVVQPQHF
CDR3nt: TGTGCCAGCAGCACGACAGGGGCCGTCGTTCAGCCCCAGCATTTT

j_gene: TRBJ1-4
d_gene: .
abundance: .
v_gene: TRBV29-1
CDR3aa: CSVELLGKLFF
CDR3nt: TGCAGCGTTGAATTGCTCGGAAAACTGTTTTTT

j_gene: TRBJ2-6
d_gene: .
abundance: .
v_gene: TRBV7-9
CDR3aa: CASSLVGGPGANVLTF
CDR3nt: TGTGCCAGCAGCTTAGTTGGGGGGCCTGGGGCCAACGTCCTGACTTTC

j_gene: TRBJ2-5
d_gene: TRBD2
abundance: .
v_gene: TRBV6-1
CDR3aa: CASSRLAVCQETQYF
CDR3nt: TGTGCCAGCAGTAGACTAGCGGTGTGCCAAGAGACCCAGTACTTC

j_gene: TRBJ2-3
d_gene: TRBD1
abundance: .
v_gene: TRBV9
CDR3aa: CASSTGDRDITDTQYF
CDR3nt: TGTGCCAGCAGCACCGGAGACAGGGATATCACAGATACGCAGTATTTT

j_gene: TRBJ1-1
d_gene: .
abundance: .
v_gene: TRBV4-1
CDR3aa: CASSQAGAGNTEAFF
CDR3nt: TGCGCCAGCAGCCAAGCGGGAGCCGGGAACACTGAAGCTTTCTTT

j_gene: TRBJ1-5
d_gene: .
abundance: few
v_gene: TRBV12-3/TRBV12-4
CDR3aa: CASSFGQGDSNQPQHF
CDR3nt: TGTGCCAGCAGTTTTGGGCAGGGAGATAGCAATCAGCCCCAGCATTTT

j_gene: TRBJ1-4
d_gene: TRBD1
abundance: many
v_gene: TRBV3-1
CDR3aa: CASSRSGTGNEKLFF
CDR3nt: TGTGCCAGCAGCCGGTCCGGGACAGGTAATGAAAAACTGTTTTTT

j_gene: TRBJ1-1
d_gene: .
abundance: .
v_gene: TRBV29-1
CDR3aa: CSVGMNTEAFF
CDR3nt: TGCAGCGTTGGGATGAACACTGAAGCTTTCTTT

j_gene: TRBJ2-1
d_gene: .
abundance: .
v_gene: TRBV7-3
CDR3aa: CASSSAPGYNEQFF
CDR3nt: TGTGCCAGCAGCTCCGCTCCCGGATACAATGAGCAGTTCTTC

j_gene: TRBJ2-7
d_gene: TRBD1
abundance: many
v_gene: TRBV28
CDR3aa: CASSSFGTGAYEQYF
CDR3nt: TGTGCCAGCAGTTCATTCGGGACAGGGGCCTACGAGCAGTACTTC

j_gene: TRBJ1-3
d_gene: TRBD1
abundance: few
v_gene: TRBV6-1
CDR3aa: CASRTPGQGMNTIYF
CDR3nt: TGTGCCAGCAGGACACCGGGACAGGGGATGAACACCATATATTTT

j_gene: TRBJ2-7
d_gene: .
abundance: .
v_gene: TRBV6-2/TRBV6-3
CDR3aa: CASRGTESSYEQYF
CDR3nt: TGTGCCAGCAGGGGGACGGAGAGCTCCTACGAGCAGTACTTC

j_gene: TRBJ2-5
d_gene: .
abundance: many
v_gene: TRBV29-1
CDR3aa: CSVARRLSHETQYF
CDR3nt: TGCAGCGTGGCTAGGAGACTAAGCCACGAGACCCAGTACTTC

j_gene: TRBJ2-7
d_gene: .
abundance: few
v_gene: TRBV6-2/TRBV6-3
CDR3aa: CASSYPSSRMGSYEQYF
CDR3nt: TGTGCCAGCAGTTACCCCAGCAGTCGGATGGGTTCCTACGAGCAGTACTTC

j_gene: TRBJ2-7
d_gene: .
abundance: many
v_gene: TRBV11-1
CDR3aa: CASSFESGDYEQYF
CDR3nt: TGTGCCAGCAGCTTCGAATCGGGGGACTACGAGCAGTACTTC

j_gene: TRBJ2-7
d_gene: TRBD1
abundance: few
v_gene: TRBV7-9
CDR3aa: CASSLGDRGNEQYF
CDR3nt: TGTGCCAGCAGCTTAGGGGACAGGGGCAATGAGCAGTACTTC

j_gene: TRBJ1-5
d_gene: .
abundance: many
v_gene: TRBV6-2/TRBV6-3
CDR3aa: CASRMQGVQPQHF
CDR3nt: TGTGCCAGCAGGATGCAGGGTGTGCAGCCCCAGCATTTT

j_gene: TRBJ2-2
d_gene: .
abundance: many
v_gene: TRBV12-3/TRBV12-4
CDR3aa: CASSWKSAGELFF
CDR3nt: TGTGCCAGCAGCTGGAAGAGCGCCGGGGAGCTGTTTTTT

j_gene: TRBJ2-7
d_gene: .
abundance: many
v_gene: TRBV6-2/TRBV6-3
CDR3aa: CASSTPSLREQYF
CDR3nt: TGTGCCAGCAGTACACCCAGCCTCCGGGAGCAGTACTTC

j_gene: TRBJ1-1
d_gene: .
abundance: many
v_gene: TRBV5-1
CDR3aa: CASSLVSGAEAFF
CDR3nt: TGCGCCAGCAGCTTGGTTTCGGGGGCTGAAGCTTTCTTT

j_gene: TRBJ1-2
d_gene: .
abundance: many
v_gene: TRBV30
CDR3aa: CAWSLGGQSYGYTF
CDR3nt: TGTGCCTGGAGCCTCGGGGGGCAGAGCTATGGCTACACCTTC

j_gene: TRBJ1-6
d_gene: TRBD1
abundance: many
v_gene: TRBV10-3
CDR3aa: CANSGGANSPLHF
CDR3nt: TGTGCCAACTCAGGGGGGGCTAATTCACCCCTCCACTTT

j_gene: TRBJ2-5
d_gene: .
abundance: few
v_gene: TRBV19
CDR3aa: CASGIVGGVEYF
CDR3nt: TGTGCCAGTGGTATAGTTGGAGGGGTCGAATACTTC

j_gene: TRBJ2-7
d_gene: TRBD2
abundance: few
v_gene: TRBV5-6
CDR3aa: CASSFTTSGRAYEQYF
CDR3nt: TGTGCCAGCAGCTTCACTACTAGCGGGAGGGCCTACGAGCAGTACTTC

j_gene: TRBJ2-2
d_gene: TRBD2
abundance: few
v_gene: TRBV11-2
CDR3aa: CASSPGRRGGELFF
CDR3nt: TGTGCCAGCAGCCCCGGGAGGAGGGGCGGGGAGCTGTTTTTT

j_gene: TRBJ2-7
d_gene: .
abundance: few
v_gene: TRBV20-1
CDR3aa: CSARDGRAISEQYF
CDR3nt: TGCAGTGCTAGAGATGGTCGGGCTATATCCGAGCAGTACTTC